This T cell receptor beta chain was obtained from a study of human T cells and chemical hapten exposure. Study results and limitations: High-frequency TCRs, those above 1 in 1000, stayed the same after DPC sensitization. Donors had alopecia, so their immune response may differ from healthy people's.

As processed by the authors: Counts of TCRs in each sample centred on a median of 95,638 and extended from approximately 20,000 to 700,000. TCRdb re-derived calls from the RACE reads in MiXCR, one entry per CDR3 protein. These V and J calls are TCRdb output, not the study's own analysis. The sample lists about 40,000 distinct CDR3 sequences, around 3% occurring once. The CDR3 runs 15 residues. The germline CDR1 and CDR2 sequences are SEHNR and FQNEAQ (reference sequence). The V gene lost 7 bases and the J gene lost 4 bases, with 18 bases spanning the gap. Time point described: patch test 2, 6 weeks after DPC sensitization. Described treatment: therapeutic diphenylcyclopropenone sensitization with weekly scalp DPC. Total RNA was isolated from unfractionated whole blood. A remark on this clonotype: Its antigen remains unknown.

The clonotype originates from a man aged 35 to 55 with alopecia areata. Some clones in this sample may be carry-over from other donors' samples. The sample in question was whole blood, obtained in connection with sensitization to the hapten diphenylcyclopropenone (DPC). The rearrangement joins TRBV7-9 to TRBJ2-3; no clear D. The CDR3 region is CASTPDSSGPDTQYF. The CDR3 DNA follows: TGTGCCAGCACCCCAGACTCCTCCGGGCCAGATACGCAGTATTTT.